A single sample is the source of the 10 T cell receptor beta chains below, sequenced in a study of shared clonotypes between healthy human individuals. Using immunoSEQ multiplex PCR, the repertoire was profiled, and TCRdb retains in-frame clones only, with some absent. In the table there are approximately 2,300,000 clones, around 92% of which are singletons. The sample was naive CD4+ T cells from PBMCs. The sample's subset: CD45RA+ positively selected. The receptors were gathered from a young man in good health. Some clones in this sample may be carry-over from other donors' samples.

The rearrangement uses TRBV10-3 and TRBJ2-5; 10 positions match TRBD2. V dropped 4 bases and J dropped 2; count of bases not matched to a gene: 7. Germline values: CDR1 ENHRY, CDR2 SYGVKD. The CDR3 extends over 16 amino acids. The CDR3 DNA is TGTGCCATCAGTGGTTTAGCGGGAGGAGGGCAAGAGACCCAGTACTTC. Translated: CAISGLAGGGQETQYF.

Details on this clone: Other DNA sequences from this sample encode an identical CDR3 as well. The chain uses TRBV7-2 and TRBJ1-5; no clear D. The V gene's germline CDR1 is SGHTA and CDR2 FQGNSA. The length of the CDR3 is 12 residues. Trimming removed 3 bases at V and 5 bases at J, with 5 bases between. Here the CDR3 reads CASSFGDQPQHF. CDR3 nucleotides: TGTGCCAGCAGCTTTGGGGATCAGCCCCAGCATTTT. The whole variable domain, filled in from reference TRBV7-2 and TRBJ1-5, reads GAGVSQSPSNKVTEKGKDVELRCDPISGHTALYWYRQSLGQGLEFLIYFQGNSAPDKSGLPSDRFSAERTGGSVSTLTIQRTQQEDSAVYLCASSFGDQPQHFGDGTRLSIL.

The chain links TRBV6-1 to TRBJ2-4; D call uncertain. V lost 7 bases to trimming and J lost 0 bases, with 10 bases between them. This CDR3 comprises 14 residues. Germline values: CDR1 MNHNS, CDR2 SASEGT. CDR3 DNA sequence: TGTGCCAGCATGGCGGAAAGAGCCAAAAACATTCAGTACTTC. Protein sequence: CASMAERAKNIQYF.

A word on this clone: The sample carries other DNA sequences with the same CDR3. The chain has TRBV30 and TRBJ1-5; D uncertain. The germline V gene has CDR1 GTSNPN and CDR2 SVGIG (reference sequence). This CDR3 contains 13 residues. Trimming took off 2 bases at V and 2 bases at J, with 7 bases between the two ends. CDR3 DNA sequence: TGTGCCTGGAGTCGGGCAGGCAATCAGCCCCAGCATTTT. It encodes CAWSRAGNQPQHF.

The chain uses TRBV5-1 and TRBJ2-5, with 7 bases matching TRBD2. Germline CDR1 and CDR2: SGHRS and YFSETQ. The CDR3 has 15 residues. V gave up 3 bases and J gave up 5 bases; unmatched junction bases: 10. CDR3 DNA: TGCGCCAGCAGCTACGGGGCGGGAGCCCTGGAGACCCAGTACTTC. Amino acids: CASSYGAGALETQYF.

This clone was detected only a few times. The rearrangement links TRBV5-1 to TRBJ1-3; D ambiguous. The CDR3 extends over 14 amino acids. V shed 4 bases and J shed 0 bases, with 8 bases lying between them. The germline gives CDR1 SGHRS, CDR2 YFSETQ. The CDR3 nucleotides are TGCGCCAGCAGCCCGGGAGTCTCTGGAAACACCATATATTTT. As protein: CASSPGVSGNTIYF.

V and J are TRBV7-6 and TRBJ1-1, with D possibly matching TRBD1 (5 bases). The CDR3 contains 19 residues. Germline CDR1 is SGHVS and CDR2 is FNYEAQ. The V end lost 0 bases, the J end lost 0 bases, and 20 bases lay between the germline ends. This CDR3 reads CASSLAGTARDQMNTEAFF. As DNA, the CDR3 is TGTGCCAGCAGCTTAGCCGGGACGGCACGCGACCAGATGAACACTGAAGCTTTCTTT.

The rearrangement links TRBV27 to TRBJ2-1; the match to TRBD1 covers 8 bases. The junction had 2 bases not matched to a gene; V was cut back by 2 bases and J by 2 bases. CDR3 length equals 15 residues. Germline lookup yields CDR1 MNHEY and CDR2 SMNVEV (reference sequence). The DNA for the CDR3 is TGTGCCAGCAGTTTAACAGGGGGTCCCTACAATGAGCAGTTCTTC. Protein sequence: CASSLTGGPYNEQFF.

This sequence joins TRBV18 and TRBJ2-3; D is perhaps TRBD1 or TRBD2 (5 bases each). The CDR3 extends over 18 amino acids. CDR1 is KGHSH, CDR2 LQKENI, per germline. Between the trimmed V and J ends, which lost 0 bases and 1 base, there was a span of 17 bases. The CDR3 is CASSPPNFRDLRTDTQYF. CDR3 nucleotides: TGTGCCAGCTCACCACCGAACTTCCGGGACCTACGCACAGATACGCAGTATTTT.

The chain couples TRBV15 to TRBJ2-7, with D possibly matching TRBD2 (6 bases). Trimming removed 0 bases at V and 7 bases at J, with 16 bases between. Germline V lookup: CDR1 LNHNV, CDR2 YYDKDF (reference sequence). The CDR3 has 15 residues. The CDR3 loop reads CATSREPGLGREQYF. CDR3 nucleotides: TGTGCCACCAGCAGAGAGCCGGGCCTAGGGAGGGAGCAGTACTTC.